Following are 3 T cell receptor beta chains from one sample sequenced in a study of blood T cell repertoires in COVID-19. Sequencing was performed with immunoSEQ multiplex PCR; in TCRdb, only in-frame clones are kept and a portion is missing. The profile shows about 500,000 clones, roughly 89% of them singletons. The sample taken for sequencing was peripheral blood. These receptors originate from a man aged 18 to 29 with COVID-19, enrolled during active disease.

Concerning this clone: This may stem from a read error, because a much larger clone lies one nucleotide away. The J gene is TRBJ2-7, the V gene TRBV21-1; the table's TRBD2 call for D was not verified on the DNA. TRBV21-1 is tagged as a pseudogene. The CDR3 covers 12 residues. CDR3 bases: TGTGCCAGCAGCGCGGCCTCCTACGAGCAGTACTTC. Protein: CASSAASYEQYF.

The rearrangement links TRBV7-9 to TRBJ2-5, with 7 bases fitting TRBD2. This CDR3 has 15 amino acids. In germline, CDR1 is SEHNR, CDR2 FQNEAQ (reference sequence). Trimming cost V 5 bases and J 3 bases; bases outside gene matches: 9. The CDR3 spells CASSAASGLEETQYF. The CDR3 region has the DNA TGTGCCAGCAGCGCAGCTAGCGGTTTGGAAGAGACCCAGTACTTC.

This clone has a handful of counts. J is TRBJ1-1 and V is TRBV19; D remains unclear. The CDR3 length is 14 residues. CDR1 is LNHDA, CDR2 SQIVND, per germline (reference sequence). The germline V and J ends were trimmed by 4 bases and 0 bases, with 9 bases remaining between them. CDR3 protein: CASSRGLLNTEAFF. CDR3 DNA sequence: TGTGCCAGTAGTAGAGGGCTCCTGAACACTGAAGCTTTCTTT. Combining the CDR3 with reference TRBV19 and TRBJ1-1 gives the whole variable domain DGGITQSPKYLFRKEGQNVTLSCEQNLNHDAMYWYRQDPGQGLRLIYYSQIVNDFQKGDIAEGYSVSREKKESFPLTVTSAQKNPTAFYLCASSRGLLNTEAFFGQGTRLTVV.